Listed below are T cell receptor beta chains from one sample, sequenced in a study of T cells in Graves' hyperthyroidism and ophthalmopathy. MiXCR, run by TCRdb on the multiplex PCR reads, gives a single entry per CDR3 protein. The repertoire holds some 350,000 distinct CDR3 sequences, with 15% to 19% as singletons. Sequenced material: blood. The receptors originated from a woman between 18 and 30 years old with Graves' hyperthyroidism that later progressed to Graves' ophthalmopathy. Both conserved end residues are part of each CDR3. D genes are given only for firm matches. Not every row has a clone size; where given, it reads once, few, many or a size class.

DNA: TGTGCCAGCAGTTACCGCAGGAGGAACACTGAAGCTTTCTTT; CDR3: CASSYRRRNTEAFF; V: TRBV6-2/TRBV6-3; J: TRBJ1-1; length: 14; size: few; D: -
DNA: TGTGCCAGCAGTGACTGGACAGGGGAAGTGGAGACCCAGTACTTC; CDR3: CASSDWTGEVETQYF; V: TRBV6-1; J: TRBJ2-5; length: 15; size: few; D: TRBD1
DNA: TGTGCCAGCAGCTCCGGGACAGGGCCCTACGGGGAGCTGTTTTTT; CDR3: CASSSGTGPYGELFF; V: TRBV2; J: TRBJ2-2; length: 15; size: few; D: TRBD1
DNA: TGTGCCAGCTCACCAACCGCCGGGACAGGGCACTTGGAGACCCAGTACTTC; CDR3: CASSPTAGTGHLETQYF; V: TRBV18; J: TRBJ2-5; length: 17; size: many; D: TRBD1
DNA: TGCAGCGTTGAGGTCGCGGGAGGGAGCACAGATACGCAGTATTTT; CDR3: CSVEVAGGSTDTQYF; V: TRBV29-1; J: TRBJ2-3; length: 15; size: few; D: TRBD2
DNA: TGTGCCAGCAGGATCGGGGTCAGCAATCAGCCCCAGCATTTT; CDR3: CASRIGVSNQPQHF; V: TRBV2; J: TRBJ1-5; length: 14; size: many; D: -
DNA: TGTGCCAGCAGTGAAGCGCAGCGGAACTACAATGAGCAGTTCTTC; CDR3: CASSEAQRNYNEQFF; V: TRBV2; J: TRBJ2-1; length: 15; size: many; D: -
DNA: TGTGCCAGCAGTTTAGCTTTACTAGCGGGAGGATATAATGAGCAGTTCTTC; CDR3: CASSLALLAGGYNEQFF; V: TRBV27; J: TRBJ2-1; length: 17; size: many; D: TRBD2
DNA: TGTGCCAGCAGCTTGGTTGGCGGGACAGGCACAGATACGCAGTATTTT; CDR3: CASSLVGGTGTDTQYF; V: TRBV5-6; J: TRBJ2-3; length: 16; size: many; D: -
DNA: TGTGCCAGCAGCTTAGAGGGGCTACCCTTCACCTACAATGAGCAGTTCTTC; CDR3: CASSLEGLPFTYNEQFF; V: TRBV11-2; J: TRBJ2-1; length: 17; size: many; D: -
DNA: TGTGCCAGTAGTACCCCGGGCACTGAAGCTTTCTTT; CDR3: CASSTPGTEAFF; V: TRBV19; J: TRBJ1-1; length: 12; size: -; D: -
DNA: TGTGCCAGCAGCCAAGGGGCAGGAGTCCCCGGCTACACCTTC; CDR3: CASSQGAGVPGYTF; V: TRBV4-2; J: TRBJ1-2; length: 14; size: -; D: -
DNA: TGTGCCAGTTCTAGCGGGAGCCTAACAGATACGCAGTATTTT; CDR3: CASSSGSLTDTQYF; V: TRBV28; J: TRBJ2-3; length: 14; size: many; D: TRBD2
DNA: TGTGCCAGCAGTTTGCGCGAAGACTACGAGCAGTACTTC; CDR3: CASSLREDYEQYF; V: TRBV28; J: TRBJ2-7; length: 13; size: many; D: -
DNA: TGTGCCAGCAGTGATCGGACCCGGGACAGCCTGTCGCCCCTCCACTTT; CDR3: CASSDRTRDSLSPLHF; V: TRBV25-1; J: TRBJ1-6; length: 16; size: -; D: TRBD1
DNA: TGTGCCAGCAGCTTGGTACGAGGGATGGGGGAGCAGTACTTC; CDR3: CASSLVRGMGEQYF; V: TRBV5-6; J: TRBJ2-7; length: 14; size: few; D: -
DNA: TGCGCCAGCACAGGGGAGGGTGTGTACGAGCAGTACTTC; CDR3: CASTGEGVYEQYF; V: TRBV10-2; J: TRBJ2-7; length: 13; size: -; D: -
DNA: TGTGCCTGGAGCCGGACTAGCGGGAGGTCCTACAATGAGCAGTTCTTC; CDR3: CAWSRTSGRSYNEQFF; V: TRBV30; J: TRBJ2-1; length: 16; size: many; D: TRBD2
DNA: TGTGCCAGCAGCCCCTTAGCGAGGAGTGGCGGCACCGGGGAGCTGTTTTTT; CDR3: CASSPLARSGGTGELFF; V: TRBV11-2; J: TRBJ2-2; length: 17; size: -; D: -
DNA: TGCAGTGCTAATTGGGGGGGCATGGCTGAACAAGAGACCCAGTACTTC; CDR3: CSANWGGMAEQETQYF; V: TRBV20-1; J: TRBJ2-5; length: 16; size: -; D: -
DNA: TGTGCCAGTAGTATTCGACAAGCCTACGAGCAGTACTTC; CDR3: CASSIRQAYEQYF; V: TRBV19; J: TRBJ2-7; length: 13; size: few; D: -
DNA: TGTGCCAGCAGCCCTTGGACGGCTCGAGGATACGAGCAGTACTTC; CDR3: CASSPWTARGYEQYF; V: TRBV7-2; J: TRBJ2-7; length: 15; size: many; D: -
DNA: TGTGCCAGCAGTATCCAAGGACAGTTCTATGGCTACACCTTC; CDR3: CASSIQGQFYGYTF; V: TRBV28; J: TRBJ1-2; length: 14; size: many; D: -
DNA: TGCGCCAGCAGGGACAGGGTAGGGACTAATGAAAAACTGTTTTTT; CDR3: CASRDRVGTNEKLFF; V: TRBV5-1; J: TRBJ1-4; length: 15; size: -; D: TRBD1
DNA: TGTGCCAGCTCACCAGACGGGACAGGCGTGTACGAGCAGTACTTC; CDR3: CASSPDGTGVYEQYF; V: TRBV18; J: TRBJ2-7; length: 15; size: -; D: TRBD1
DNA: TGTGCCAGCAGCTTAGTCGGTCGCACAGATACGCAGTATTTT; CDR3: CASSLVGRTDTQYF; V: TRBV11-2; J: TRBJ2-3; length: 14; size: many; D: -